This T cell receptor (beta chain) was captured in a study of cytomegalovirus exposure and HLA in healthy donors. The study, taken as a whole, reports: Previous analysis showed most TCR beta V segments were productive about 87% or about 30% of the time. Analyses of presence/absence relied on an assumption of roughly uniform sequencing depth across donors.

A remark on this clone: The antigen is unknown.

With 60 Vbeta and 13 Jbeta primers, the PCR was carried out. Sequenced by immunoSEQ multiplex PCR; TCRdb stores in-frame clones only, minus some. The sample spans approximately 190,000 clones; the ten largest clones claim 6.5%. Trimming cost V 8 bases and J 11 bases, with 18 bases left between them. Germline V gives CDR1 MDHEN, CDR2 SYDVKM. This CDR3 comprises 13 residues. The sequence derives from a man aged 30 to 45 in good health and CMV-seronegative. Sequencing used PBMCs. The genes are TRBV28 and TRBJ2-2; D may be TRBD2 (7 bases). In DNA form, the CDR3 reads TGTGCCAGCCTACGACCCGGGGGGCTTGAGCTGTTTTTT. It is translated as CASLRPGGLELFF. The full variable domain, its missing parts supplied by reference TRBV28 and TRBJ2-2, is DVKVTQSSRYLVKRTGEKVFLECVQDMDHENMFWYRQDPGLGLRLIYFSYDVKMKEKGDIPEGYSVSREKKERFSLILESASTNQTSMYLCASLRPGGLELFFGEGSRLTVL.